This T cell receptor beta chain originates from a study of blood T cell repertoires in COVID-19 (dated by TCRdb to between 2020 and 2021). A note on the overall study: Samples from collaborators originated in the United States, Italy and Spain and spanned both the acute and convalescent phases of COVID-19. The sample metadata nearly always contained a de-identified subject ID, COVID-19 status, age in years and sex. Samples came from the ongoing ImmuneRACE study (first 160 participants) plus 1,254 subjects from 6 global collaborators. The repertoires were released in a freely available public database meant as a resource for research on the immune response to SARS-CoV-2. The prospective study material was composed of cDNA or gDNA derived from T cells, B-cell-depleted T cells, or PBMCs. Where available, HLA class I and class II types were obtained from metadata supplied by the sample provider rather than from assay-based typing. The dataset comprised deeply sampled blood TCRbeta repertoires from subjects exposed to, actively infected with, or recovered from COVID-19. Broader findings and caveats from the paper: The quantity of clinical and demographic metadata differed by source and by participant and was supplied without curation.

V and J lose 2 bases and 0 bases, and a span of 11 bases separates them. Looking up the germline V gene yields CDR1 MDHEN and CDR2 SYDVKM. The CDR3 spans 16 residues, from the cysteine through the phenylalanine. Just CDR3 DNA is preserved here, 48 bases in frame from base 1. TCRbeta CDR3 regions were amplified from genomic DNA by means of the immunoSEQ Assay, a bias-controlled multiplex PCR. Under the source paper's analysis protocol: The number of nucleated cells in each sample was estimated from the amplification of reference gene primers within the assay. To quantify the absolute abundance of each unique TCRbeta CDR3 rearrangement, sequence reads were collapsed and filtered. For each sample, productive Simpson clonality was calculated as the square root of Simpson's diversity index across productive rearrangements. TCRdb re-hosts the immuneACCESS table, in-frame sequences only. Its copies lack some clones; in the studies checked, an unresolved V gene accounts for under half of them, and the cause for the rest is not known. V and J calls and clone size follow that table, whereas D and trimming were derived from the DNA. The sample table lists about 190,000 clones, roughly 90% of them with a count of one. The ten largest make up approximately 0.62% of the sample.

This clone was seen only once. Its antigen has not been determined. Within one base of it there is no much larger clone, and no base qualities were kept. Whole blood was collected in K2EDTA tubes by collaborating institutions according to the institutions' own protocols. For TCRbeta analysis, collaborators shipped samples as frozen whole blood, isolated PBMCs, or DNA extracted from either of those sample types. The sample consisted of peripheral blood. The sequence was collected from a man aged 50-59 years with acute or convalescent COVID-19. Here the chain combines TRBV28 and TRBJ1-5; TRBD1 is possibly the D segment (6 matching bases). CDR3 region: CASSLVTGSSNQPQHF. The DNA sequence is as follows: TGTGCCAGCAGTTTAGTTACAGGGTCTAGCAATCAGCCCCAGCATTTT.